This T cell receptor beta chain derives from a study of cytomegalovirus exposure and HLA in healthy donors. The study's findings and limits: Overall, approximately 150 TCR beta chains were annotated as cytomegalovirus-associated.

Sequencing used immunoSEQ multiplex PCR; TCRdb keeps in-frame clones, though not all of them. In the table there are roughly 100,000 clones, about 88% of which are singletons. Of note for this clone: The target antigen is unknown.

CDR3 size: 14 residues. The germline V and J ends were trimmed by 4 bases and 8 bases, with 12 bases remaining between them. CDR1 and CDR2 (germline): SGHAT, FQDESV (reference sequence). The chain combines TRBV11-1 with TRBJ1-6, with D maybe TRBD1 (5 bases). The sample comprised PBMCs. The sequence was collected from a woman between 18 and 29 years old in good health and CMV-seropositive. The CDR3 DNA reads TGTGCCAGCAGCTCAGGGATAACCTATTCACCCCTCCACTTT. This sequence encodes CASSSGITYSPLHF.